One T cell receptor beta chain is described in this entry. The germline CDR1 and CDR2 sequences are MGHRA and YSYEKL. V shed 4 bases and J shed 2 bases, with 6 bases lying between them. The CDR3 runs 12 residues. Sequencing templates came from extracted RNA that was reverse transcribed into cDNA. TCRdb's copy holds only in-frame clones and misses some; the assay was immunoSEQ multiplex PCR. The sample has 150,000 to 190,000 clones; under 60% are singletons. The data are from a study of CD8+ T cells in alopecia areata. The chain is built from TRBV4-1 and TRBJ2-7, with D unclear. This TCR came from a human donor with alopecia areata. The specimen was CD8+ T cells sorted from blood, collected at week 0. The CDR3 bases are TGCGCCAGCAGCCCCGATGCCTACGAGCAGTACTTC. It encodes CASSPDAYEQYF.